Listed below are T cell receptor beta chains from one sample, sequenced in a study of molecular identifiers for immune sequencing clone quantification. MiXCR was run by TCRdb on the PCR reads, yielding one entry per CDR3 protein. This table holds about 640,000 distinct CDR3 sequences, just under 20% found once. Sequenced material: naive CD8+ T cells from blood, with Jurkat cell RNA spiked in. These receptors were collected from a human donor in good health. Some libraries in this study had Jurkat cell RNA spiked in. The CDR3 runs from the conserved cysteine through the conserved F or W. Fields, in order: V gene, J gene, CDR3 length, CDR3 protein.

TRBV6-5	TRBJ2-7	15	CASSYSLRGSYEQYF
TRBV18	TRBJ1-1	16	CASSSGQGYLGTEAFF
TRBV7-9	TRBJ2-7	11	CASSDFDEQYF
TRBV24-1	TRBJ2-2	17	CATSDTWSLAETGELFF
TRBV27	TRBJ2-7	13	CASRGQGAWEQYF
TRBV14	TRBJ1-6	19	CASSQSHDRVSSYNSPLHF
TRBV19	TRBJ1-2	18	CASSNVGTIDSPNYGYTF
TRBV7-6	TRBJ1-4	14	CASSLRTANEKLFF
TRBV27	TRBJ1-1	15	CASSLTGSMSTEAFF
TRBV18	TRBJ1-1	19	CASSPLAYLPGLVDTEAFF
TRBV11-2	TRBJ2-2	15	CASSFQASGTGELFF
TRBV4-1	TRBJ2-6	18	CASSQEGRPTSGANVLTF
TRBV12-3/TRBV12-4	TRBJ1-4	14	CASMRGLGNEKLFF
TRBV9	TRBJ2-7	16	CASSVASGVSSYEQYF
TRBV27	TRBJ2-5	13	CASSVQVQETQYF
TRBV3-1	TRBJ1-1	14	CASGRTEENTEAFF
TRBV7-9	TRBJ2-2	16	CAGSLSRGGKTGELFF
TRBV4-3	TRBJ2-7	17	CASSQDFGASGSYEQYF
TRBV28	TRBJ2-7	12	CASSPTPSEQYF
TRBV6-5	TRBJ1-4	14	CASRETGASEKLFF
TRBV4-1	TRBJ1-1	13	CASWGRGLSEAFF
TRBV11-2	TRBJ2-5	19	CASSLKPGLAGVYQETQYF
TRBV6-6	TRBJ2-7	11	CASTGDYEQYF
TRBV7-2	TRBJ2-7	12	CASSADNYEQYF
TRBV13	TRBJ2-3	17	CASSSGTSGRWADTQYF
TRBV5-1	TRBJ2-7	15	CASSALAGGGDEQYF
TRBV27	TRBJ2-7	18	CASSPGVLAGFSSYEQYF
TRBV30	TRBJ2-2	15	CAWSIGTGVTGELFF
TRBV11-2	TRBJ1-1	12	CASSHTGDEAFF
TRBV9	TRBJ2-7	16	CASSVATWGARDEQYF
TRBV6-2/TRBV6-3	TRBJ2-6	14	CASSPGTGARVLTF
TRBV5-1	TRBJ1-6	13	CASSGTGRSPLHF
TRBV12-5	TRBJ2-7	13	CASGPGQSDEQYF
TRBV27	TRBJ2-5	13	CASSQDIQETQYF
TRBV20-1	TRBJ2-1	15	CSAPRGMGLRNEQFF
TRBV28	TRBJ2-3	17	CASSFLGASGSTDTQYF
TRBV12-3/TRBV12-4	TRBJ1-4	12	CTSSPHNEKLFF
TRBV5-3	TRBJ2-5	14	CVSSPLQGQETQYF
TRBV28	TRBJ1-1	13	CASALGVRAEAFF
TRBV24-1	TRBJ2-5	17	CATSLGEFGLNEETQYF
TRBV7-9	TRBJ2-7	14	CASSLGPRPYEQYF
TRBV20-1	TRBJ1-4	13	CSAEEGRYEKLFF
TRBV7-9	TRBJ2-1	15	CASSSPGQTYNEQFF
TRBV28	TRBJ2-1	15	CASSLSSGVYNEQFF
TRBV2	TRBJ2-7	13	CASSDDRGYEQYF
TRBV7-6	TRBJ1-1	14	CASSLGTGSTEAFF
TRBV12-3/TRBV12-4	TRBJ1-5	15	CASSLGDRTDQPQHF
TRBV6-5	TRBJ1-1	15	CASSSPQGMYTEALF
TRBV9	TRBJ2-2	14	CASSGTDLRGELFF
TRBV27	TRBJ2-7	15	CASSLGTGYVVEQYF
TRBV30	TRBJ2-1	16	CAWSAPGLAGSNEQFF
TRBV7-2	TRBJ2-7	15	CASSQRDSNTYEQYF
TRBV15	TRBJ2-1	19	CATSRDLSRGSGSYNEQFF
TRBV27	TRBJ2-7	17	CASSLAVRGRGSYEQYF
TRBV27	TRBJ1-1	14	CASSLLQGNTEAFF